This is a list of T cell receptor beta chains from one sample in a study of blood T cell repertoires in COVID-19. Clones were sequenced by immunoSEQ multiplex PCR, and TCRdb holds only the in-frame ones, with some missing. The sample consists of under 150,000 clones, 84% of them appearing once. Source material: peripheral blood. These TCRs come from a man aged 60 to 75 with acute or convalescent COVID-19. CDR3s include the opening cysteine and the closing phenylalanine or tryptophan. The order of the fields is J gene, clone size, V gene, D gene, CDR3 protein, CDR3 DNA. D genes are given only for firm matches. Size values are once, few and many counts, or a class for expanded clones, and some rows have none.

>TRBJ1-1|-|TRBV4-2|-
CASSQVGGPENTEAFF
TGTGCCAGCAGCCAAGTGGGAGGGCCAGAGAACACTGAAGCTTTCTTT
>TRBJ1-2|-|TRBV10-3|-
CAISARTTANYGYTF
TGTGCCATCAGTGCCAGGACTACAGCTAACTATGGCTACACCTTC
>TRBJ2-5|-|TRBV5-1|-
CASSQEGKYQETQYF
TGCGCCAGCAGCCAGGAGGGGAAGTACCAAGAGACCCAGTACTTC
>TRBJ1-2|once|TRBV28|-
CASSQLTEYGYTF
TGTGCCAGCAGTCAGTTAACCGAATATGGCTACACCTTC
>TRBJ2-3|-|TRBV7-3|-
CASSLGAGWDTQYF
TGTGCCAGCAGCTTGGGGGCAGGGTGGGATACGCAGTATTTT
>TRBJ1-2|-|TRBV9|TRBD1
CASSFGQGDYGYTF
TGTGCCAGCAGCTTCGGACAGGGGGACTATGGCTACACCTTC
>TRBJ1-1|once|TRBV9|TRBD1
CASSPRTGAETEAFF
TGTGCCAGCAGCCCACGGACAGGGGCGGAGACTGAAGCTTTCTTT
>TRBJ2-2|-|TRBV7-2|TRBD2
CASSTLSRLAGTNTGELFF
TGTGCCAGCAGCACCTTATCCCGACTAGCGGGGACGAACACCGGGGAGCTGTTTTTT
>TRBJ2-1|-|TRBV30|TRBD2
CAWNRGRSVGNEQFF
TGTGCCTGGAATCGCGGGAGGAGCGTCGGGAATGAGCAGTTCTTC
>TRBJ2-1|-|TRBV6-4|TRBD2
CASRVAGDWYNEQFF
TGTGCCAGCAGAGTAGCGGGAGATTGGTACAATGAGCAGTTCTTC
>TRBJ1-2|-|TRBV30|-
CAWSVLSGDRGYTF
TGTGCCTGGAGTGTACTATCAGGGGATCGAGGCTACACCTTC
>TRBJ2-3|-|TRBV5-1|TRBD2
CASSLQPRGGSVDTQYF
TGCGCCAGCAGCTTGCAGCCGCGGGGGGGCTCGGTAGATACGCAGTATTTT
>TRBJ1-1|-|TRBV2|-
CASTERQSTEAFF
TGTGCCAGCACCGAGCGGCAGTCCACTGAAGCTTTCTTT
>TRBJ2-3|once|TRBV7-3|-
CASSLGGFTDTQYF
TGTGCCAGCAGTCTAGGAGGATTCACAGATACGCAGTATTTT
>TRBJ2-7|-|TRBV6-5|-
CASRQLAPPYEQYF
TGTGCCAGCAGGCAGCTAGCGCCACCCTACGAGCAGTACTTC
>TRBJ2-3|-|TRBV5-5|-
CASSFRQISTDTQYF
TGTGCCAGCAGCTTCCGACAGATAAGCACAGATACGCAGTATTTT
>TRBJ2-1|-|TRBV9|-
CASSVEGGSNEQFF
TGTGCCAGCAGCGTAGAAGGGGGTTCAAATGAGCAGTTCTTC
>TRBJ1-6|-|TRBV6-5|-
CASRGGAYNSPLHF
TGTGCCAGCAGGGGCGGGGCCTATAATTCACCCCTCCACTTT
>TRBJ1-2|-|TRBV9|TRBD1
CASSSGQSVLYGYTF
TGTGCCAGCAGCTCGGGACAGAGTGTTCTCTATGGCTACACCTTC
>TRBJ2-2|once|TRBV6-1|-
CASSVRGASFSYGELFF
TGTGCCAGCAGTGTTCGGGGAGCCAGCTTCTCCTACGGGGAGCTGTTTTTT